This T cell receptor beta chain appears in the sequencing data of a study of blood T cell repertoires in COVID-19 (dated by TCRdb to about 2020). Regarding the study in general: Samples from collaborators originated in the United States, Italy and Spain and spanned both the acute and convalescent phases of COVID-19. A de-identified subject ID, COVID-19 status, age in years and sex were almost always included in the sample metadata. The material from the prospective study consisted of cDNA or gDNA derived from T cells, B-cell-depleted T cells, or PBMCs. The repertoires were made available in a free public database intended to serve as a resource for research on the immune response to SARS-CoV-2. Deeply sampled blood TCRbeta repertoires from subjects exposed to, actively infected with, or recovered from COVID-19 were included in the dataset. Where available, HLA class I and class II types were taken from metadata supplied by the sample provider and were not determined by assay-based typing. The samples were drawn from the first 160 participants of the ongoing ImmuneRACE study and from over a thousand subjects provided by 6 global collaborators. Summary of the overall study and its limitations: The amount of clinical and demographic metadata varied by source and participant and was provided uncurated.

This clone was observed once. The antigen this receptor binds is unknown. No quality values exist for individual bases; no much larger clone is one base distant. Each collaborating institution followed its own protocols to collect whole blood in K2EDTA tubes. Collaborator samples were shipped for TCRbeta analysis as frozen whole blood, isolated PBMCs, or DNA extracted from either sample type. TCRbeta CDR3 regions were amplified from genomic DNA by means of the immunoSEQ Assay, a bias-controlled multiplex PCR. In the original analysis: Nucleated cell counts per sample were estimated from amplification of reference gene primers within the assay. To quantify the absolute abundance of each unique TCRbeta CDR3 rearrangement, sequence reads were collapsed and filtered. Productive Simpson clonality was computed per sample as the square root of Simpson's diversity index over productive rearrangements. In TCRdb, the immuneACCESS table is reduced to in-frame sequences with V and J assigned. These tables do not hold every clone; where another copy was compared, an unresolved V gene accounts for under half, and the others remain unexplained. V, J and clone size are taken as reported in that table, and D and trimming were inferred from the DNA itself. The sample profile shows tens of thousands of clones; over 90% of them were found once. Of the sample, approximately 41% falls within the top ten clones.

The cysteine opens and the phenylalanine closes a CDR3 of 13 amino acids. The entry retains the CDR3 DNA only, 39 bases that are in frame from base 1. The trim is 7 bases for V and 2 bases for J, with a gap of 10 bases between the germline ends. Looking up the germline V gene yields CDR1 SNHLY and CDR2 FYNNEI. The V and J genes are TRBV2 and TRBJ2-3; TRBD1 is a weak D gene call, 6 bases matching. The sequenced material came from peripheral blood. This TCR was sampled from a man aged 60-69 years with active or convalescent COVID-19. Here is the DNA: TGTGCCAGCAATAGACAGGACACAGATACGCAGTATTTT. Protein translation: CASNRQDTDTQYF.